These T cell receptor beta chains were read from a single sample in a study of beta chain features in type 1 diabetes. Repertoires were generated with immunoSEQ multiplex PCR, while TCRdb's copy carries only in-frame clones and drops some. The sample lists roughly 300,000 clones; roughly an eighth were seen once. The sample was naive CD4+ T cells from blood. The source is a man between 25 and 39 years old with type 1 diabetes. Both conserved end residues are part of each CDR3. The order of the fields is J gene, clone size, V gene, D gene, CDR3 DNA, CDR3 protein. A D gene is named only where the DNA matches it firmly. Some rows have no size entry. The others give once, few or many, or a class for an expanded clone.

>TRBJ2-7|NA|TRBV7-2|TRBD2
TGTGCCAGCAGCCAATCCGGGACTAGCGGGAGTAATTACGAGCAGTACTTC
CASSQSGTSGSNYEQYF
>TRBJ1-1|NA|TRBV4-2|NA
TGTGCCAGCAGCCTCCGGACAGTTAACACTGAAGCTTTCTTT
CASSLRTVNTEAFF
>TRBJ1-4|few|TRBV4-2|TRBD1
TGTGCCAGCAGCCAAGAACCGGGACAGGGGAATGAAAAACTGTTTTTT
CASSQEPGQGNEKLFF
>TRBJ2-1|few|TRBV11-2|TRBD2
TGTGCCAGCAGCTTAAGGCTAGCGGGAGGGGGGGGACACAATGAGCAGTTCTTC
CASSLRLAGGGGHNEQFF
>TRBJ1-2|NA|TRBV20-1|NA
TGCACCGCGGGGGGGTATGGCTACACCTTC
CTAGGYGYTF
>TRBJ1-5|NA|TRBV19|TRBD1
TGTGCCAGTAATGGACAGGGAATAAGCGGCAATCAGCCCCAGCATTTT
CASNGQGISGNQPQHF
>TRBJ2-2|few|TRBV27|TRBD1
TGTGCCAGCAGTTGGACAGGGGGCTTGGAGCTGTTTTTT
CASSWTGGLELFF
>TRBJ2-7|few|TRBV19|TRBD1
TGTGCCAGTAGTATGAAGGGACAGGGTGCCTACGAGCAGTACTTC
CASSMKGQGAYEQYF
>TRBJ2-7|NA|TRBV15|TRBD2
TGTGCCACCAGCAGAGAGCGGGAGGGGTCCTACGAGCAGTACTTC
CATSREREGSYEQYF
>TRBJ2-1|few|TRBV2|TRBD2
TGTGCCATTACCGGGACGCCGGGAGGTGAGCAGTTCTTC
CAITGTPGGEQFF
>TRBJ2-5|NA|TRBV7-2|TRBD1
TGTGCCAGCAGCCGACAGGGTGGATGGGACAGGTCACAAGAGACCCAGTACTTC
CASSRQGGWDRSQETQYF
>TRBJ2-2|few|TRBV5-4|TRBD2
TGTGCCAGCAGCCCTAGCGGGAGCACCGGGGAGCTGTTTTTT
CASSPSGSTGELFF
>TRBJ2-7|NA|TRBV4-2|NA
TGTGCCAGCAGCCAAGAACGACAGGCCTACGAGCAGTACTTC
CASSQERQAYEQYF
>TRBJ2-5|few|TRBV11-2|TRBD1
TGTGCCAGCAGCTCGGGACGCGGGACAGGGAGCCAAGAGACCCAGTACTTC
CASSSGRGTGSQETQYF
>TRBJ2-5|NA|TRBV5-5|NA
TGTGCCAGCAGCTTGAGTATGCACAGCCAAGAGACCCAGTACTTC
CASSLSMHSQETQYF
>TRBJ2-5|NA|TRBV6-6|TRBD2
TGTGCCAGCAGAGGAAGGACTAGCGGCCAAGAGACCCAGTACTTC
CASRGRTSGQETQYF
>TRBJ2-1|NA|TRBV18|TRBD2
TGTGCCAGCTCACCGTTAGCGGGAGGGCCGTCTGATGAGCAGTTCTTC
CASSPLAGGPSDEQFF